Each of the 21 T cell receptor beta chains below was sequenced from the same sample in a study of blood T cell repertoires in COVID-19. Clones were read by immunoSEQ multiplex PCR, and TCRdb kept only the in-frame ones, dropping some. There are about 120,000 clones in the sample; about 80% occur only once, and under 20% lies in the top ten. The specimen sequenced was peripheral blood. The receptor source for this set is a man in his sixties with active or convalescent COVID-19.

The CDR3 sequence: CASSTLTDTEAFF. CDR3 DNA sequence: TGTGCCAGTAGTACCTTAACAGACACTGAAGCTTTCTTT. The rearrangement uses TRBV19 and TRBJ1-1; D gene uncertain. V was shortened by 4 bases and J by 3 bases, with 9 bases between the two germline ends. CDR3 length equals 13 residues. Germline CDR1 is LNHDA and CDR2 is SQIVND (reference sequence).

This clone came up once. V and J are TRBV5-1 and TRBJ1-6; D gene unclear. V lost 4 bases and J lost 7, with 12 bases in between. This CDR3 comprises 14 residues. The germline V gene has CDR1 SGHRS and CDR2 YFSETQ. CDR3 sequence reads: CASSPVGGNSPLHF. DNA for the CDR3: TGCGCCAGCAGCCCGGTCGGCGGGAATTCACCCCTCCACTTT.

The V call is TRBV5-4, the J call TRBJ2-1, with 14 bases that match TRBD2. V lost 4 bases, J lost 7 bases, and 7 bases stayed unmatched. The germline V gene has CDR1 SGHNT and CDR2 YYREEE (reference sequence). This CDR3 contains 16 residues. In nucleotides, the CDR3 is TGTGCCAGCAGCCTAGGGACTAGCGGGAGAGGAAATGAGCAGTTCTTC. It translates to CASSLGTSGRGNEQFF.

The chain is built from TRBV5-1 and TRBJ2-3; TRBD2 aligns across 8 bases. Germline V lookup: CDR1 SGHRS, CDR2 YFSETQ. With 4 bases clipped from V and 0 bases from J, the junction kept 13 bases outside the gene matches. CDR3 size: 18 residues. The CDR3: CASSPILLAGPSTDTQYF. CDR3 bases: TGCGCCAGCAGCCCGATCCTCTTAGCGGGGCCTAGCACAGATACGCAGTATTTT. Complete variable domain (other parts from reference TRBV5-1 and TRBJ2-3): KAGVTQTPRYLIKTRGQQVTLSCSPISGHRSVSWYQQTPGQGLQFLFEYFSETQRNKGNFPGRFSGRQFSNSRSEMNVSTLELGDSALYLCASSPILLAGPSTDTQYFGPGTRLTVL.

The chain carries TRBV4-3 and TRBJ2-5; TRBD1 aligns across 8 bases. The CDR3 contains 17 residues. Germline CDR1 LGHNA, CDR2 YSLEER. Trimming at V came to 1 base and at J to 5 bases, leaving 12 bases not matched to a gene. This chain's CDR3 is CASSQALRPGGRETQYF. CDR3 DNA: TGCGCCAGCAGCCAAGCCCTAAGACCAGGGGGCCGCGAGACCCAGTACTTC.

This chain connects TRBV2 to TRBJ1-5; D remains ambiguous. The CDR3 runs to 14 residues. V was cut by 6 bases and J by 7 bases, with 16 bases left in between. CDR1 SNHLY and CDR2 FYNNEI come from the germline V gene. The CDR3 sequence: CASRPGLEGQPQHF. In DNA form, the CDR3 reads TGTGCCAGCAGGCCCGGACTAGAGGGCCAGCCCCAGCATTTT.

The rearrangement links TRBV19 to TRBJ2-6; 10 positions agree with TRBD1. The CDR3 length is 18 residues. V lost 8 bases to trimming and J lost 0 bases; unmatched junction nucleotides: 10. Germline V gives CDR1 LNHDA, CDR2 SQIVND (reference sequence). The CDR3 DNA is TGTGCCAGTTGTCCCGGGGGACAGGGGCGCTCTGGGGCCAACGTCCTGACTTTC. The encoded protein is CASCPGGQGRSGANVLTF.

CDR3 residues: CASSLFEGTSNGNEQFF. The CDR3 bases are TGTGCCAGCAGCTTATTTGAGGGGACTAGCAACGGCAATGAGCAGTTCTTC. The V and J genes are TRBV4-2 and TRBJ2-1, with TRBD2 matching over 9 bases. The germline CDR1 and CDR2 sequences are LGHNA and YNFKEQ. The ends lost 5 bases at V and 6 bases at J; junction bases unmatched: 14. The CDR3 is 17 residues long.

The table lists this clone with a few counts. The chain employs TRBV6-8 and TRBJ1-3, with a tentative D call TRBD1 (6 bases). CDR1 is MNHGY, CDR2 SAAAGT, per germline. The CDR3 has 13 amino acids. V dropped 6 bases and J dropped 3 bases, with 9 bases sitting between them. The CDR3 reads CASSLQGGNTIYF. The CDR3 DNA reads TGTGCCAGCAGCCTACAGGGTGGAAACACCATATATTTT.

This chain connects TRBV9 to TRBJ2-3; TRBD2 aligns across 8 bases. Germline CDR1 is SGDLS and CDR2 is YYNGEE. The V and J ends lost 3 bases and 0 bases, in that order; junction bases with no gene match: 3. This CDR3 is built from 15 residues. CDR3 sequence reads: CASSEGLDSTDTQYF. As DNA, the CDR3 is TGTGCCAGCAGCGAGGGACTAGATAGCACAGATACGCAGTATTTT. Variable domain in full (rest from reference TRBV9 and TRBJ2-3): DSGVTQTPKHLITATGQRVTLRCSPRSGDLSVYWYQQSLDQGLQFLIQYYNGEERAKGNILERFSAQQFPDLHSELNLSSLELGDSALYFCASSEGLDSTDTQYFGPGTRLTVL.

This clone is a singleton in its sample. The chain carries TRBV7-2 and TRBJ2-7, with 7 bases fitting TRBD2. CDR3 length equals 14 residues. After removal of 5 bases from V and 5 bases from J, the junction contained 9 bases not matched to a gene. CDR1 is SGHTA and CDR2 is FQGNSA in the germline V gene. The CDR3 DNA follows: TGTGCCAGCAGCCCACGGGGCGGGGGAAACGAGCAGTACTTC. Its protein is CASSPRGGGNEQYF.

The genes are TRBV7-8 and TRBJ2-3, with 7 nucleotides matching TRBD2. The CDR3 length is 16 residues. CDR1 SGHVS and CDR2 FQNEAQ come from the germline V gene. V was clipped by 3 bases and J by 3 bases; unmatched bases: 9. The CDR3 here is CASSFPLARSTDTQYF. DNA for the CDR3: TGTGCCAGCAGCTTCCCACTAGCGCGGAGTACAGATACGCAGTATTTT.

This sequence joins TRBV19 and TRBJ1-5; TRBD1 matches 8 bases. This CDR3 has 15 residues. Germline trimming cut 5 bases from V and 6 bases from J; bases unmatched to any gene: 9. Germline values: CDR1 LNHDA, CDR2 SQIVND (reference sequence). CDR3 region: CASSPPDRDSQPQHF. The DNA of the CDR3 is TGTGCCAGTAGTCCCCCGGACAGGGATAGTCAGCCCCAGCATTTT.

This clone was picked up a small number of times. The rearrangement joins TRBV14 to TRBJ2-7; D ambiguous. V dropped 0 bases and J dropped 6 bases, with 12 bases sitting between them. The length of the CDR3 is 14 residues. CDR1 SGHDN and CDR2 FVKESK come from the germline V gene. The CDR3 is CASSQEYGRSEQYF. DNA for the CDR3: TGTGCCAGCAGCCAAGAGTACGGTAGGAGCGAGCAGTACTTC.

This clone was seen only once. V usage is TRBV10-3 and J usage is TRBJ1-1, with a weak D call TRBD1 (5 bases). Germline lookup yields CDR1 ENHRY and CDR2 SYGVKD. The ends were cut back, 2 bases at V and 7 bases at J, with 14 bases in the middle. There are 14 residues in the CDR3. CDR3 nucleotides: TGTGCCATCAGTGAGGGCAGGGAAGCGGGTGAAGCTTTCTTT. Translating gives CAISEGREAGEAFF.

V and J are TRBV19 and TRBJ2-3, with D unresolved. The germline CDR1 and CDR2 sequences are LNHDA and SQIVND (reference sequence). The CDR3 loop spans 16 amino acids. Trimming pared 2 bases from V and 0 bases from J, leaving 12 bases between. Written as DNA, the CDR3 is TGTGCCAGTAGTATAACTGGCGCCAGGAGCACAGATACGCAGTATTTT. This sequence encodes CASSITGARSTDTQYF.

The genes are TRBV28 and TRBJ1-1, with D possibly matching TRBD1 (6 bases). V lost 5 bases to trimming and J lost 1 base, with 11 bases between them. This CDR3 is 14 amino acids long. CDR1 is MDHEN, CDR2 SYDVKM, per germline. The CDR3 loop reads CASSRQEGNTEAFF. CDR3 bases: TGTGCCAGCAGTCGACAGGAAGGGAACACTGAAGCTTTCTTT.

The chain carries TRBV9 and TRBJ2-7; weak D call: TRBD2 (5 bases). Trimming took off 0 bases at V and 4 bases at J, with 14 bases between the two ends. CDR1 and CDR2 from the germline V gene are SGDLS and YYNGEE. The CDR3 is made up of 15 amino acids. CDR3 nucleotide sequence: TGTGCCAGCAGCGTAGGTGCTGGGCCGGGGTACGAGCAGTACTTC. Protein: CASSVGAGPGYEQYF. Combining the CDR3 with reference TRBV9 and TRBJ2-7 gives the whole variable domain DSGVTQTPKHLITATGQRVTLRCSPRSGDLSVYWYQQSLDQGLQFLIQYYNGEERAKGNILERFSAQQFPDLHSELNLSSLELGDSALYFCASSVGAGPGYEQYFGPGTRLTVT.

The chain recombines TRBV29-1 with TRBJ2-1, with 9 bases identical to TRBD1. J lost 9 bases, V lost 8 bases, and 8 bases had no gene match. CDR1 is SQVTM and CDR2 is ANQGSEA in the germline V gene. The CDR3 spans 12 residues. This chain's CDR3 is CSQTGGKAEQFF. The DNA for the CDR3 is TGCAGCCAGACAGGGGGTAAGGCTGAGCAGTTCTTC.

The chain employs TRBV27 and TRBJ2-7; 8 bases fit TRBD1. CDR3 length: 15 residues. Germline CDR1 and CDR2: MNHEY and SMNVEV (reference sequence). The V segment lost 5 bases and the J segment 5 bases; nucleotides outside the gene matches: 11. CDR3 sequence (DNA): TGTGCCAGCAGTACCGGGACAGGTTCGTCCAACGAGCAGTACTTC. Its translation: CASSTGTGSSNEQYF.

The chain employs TRBV28 and TRBJ2-5, with 7 positions matching TRBD2. CDR1 MDHEN and CDR2 SYDVKM come from the germline V gene. V was clipped by 6 bases and J by 5 bases; unmatched bases: 12. The CDR3 consists of 15 residues. As DNA, the CDR3 is TGTGCCAGCAGACATCGCTATCAGGGAGGGGAGACCCAGTACTTC. As protein: CASRHRYQGGETQYF.